Below, 9 T cell receptor beta chains from the same sample are listed, as sequenced in a study of cytomegalovirus exposure and HLA in healthy donors (dated by TCRdb to 2015 to 2018). The library was generated by the immunoSEQ multiplex PCR assay. For the multiplex PCR, a mixture combining 60 forward primers for TCR Vbeta segments and 13 reverse primers for TCR Jbeta segments was used. TCRdb stores this immuneACCESS table with in-frame sequences only. Part of the clones is absent; in the studies checked, under half of the shortfall reflects unresolved V genes, and no reason is known for the rest. A total of around 180,000 clones appear in this sample, around 82% of them only once. Clones ranked in the top ten supply less than 15% of the sample. Sequenced material: PBMCs. The receptors originated from a woman in her 50s in good health and CMV-seropositive.

The V call is TRBV5-6, the J call TRBJ2-7, with 7 bases matching TRBD2. After removal of 3 bases from V and 10 bases from J, the junction contained 10 bases not matched to a gene. Looked up from germline, CDR1 is SGHDT and CDR2 is YYEEEE. This CDR3 is 13 amino acids long. The CDR3 protein is CASSSGGGGSQYF. The CDR3 coding sequence is TGTGCCAGCAGCTCGGGGGGTGGGGGTTCCCAGTACTTC. Supplemented by reference TRBV5-6 and TRBJ2-7, the full variable domain reads DAGVTQSPTHLIKTRGQQVTLRCSPKSGHDTVSWYQQALGQGPQFIFQYYEEEERQRGNFPDRFSGHQFPNYSSELNVNALLLGDSALYLCASSSGGGGSQYFGPGTRLTVT.

This chain connects TRBV5-1 to TRBJ2-1; possible D gene TRBD1, 6 bases. This CDR3 is built from 15 residues. Trimming left V 2 bases short and J 2 bases short, with 11 bases between. From germline, CDR1 is SGHRS and CDR2 YFSETQ. The CDR3 DNA reads as TGCGCCAGCAGCTTCGGACAGAGTCCCTACAATGAGCAGTTCTTC. Residues: CASSFGQSPYNEQFF.

This clone was observed once. The chain uses TRBV5-1 and TRBJ1-4, with 8 bases aligning to TRBD1. J lost 6 bases, V lost 4 bases, and 5 bases had no gene match. From germline, CDR1 is SGHRS and CDR2 YFSETQ. This CDR3 is 14 amino acids long. The CDR3 DNA sequence: TGCGCCAGCAGCAGACAGGGGTGGGATGAAAAACTGTTTTTT. This codes for CASSRQGWDEKLFF.

This chain connects TRBV29-1 to TRBJ2-3; D possibly corresponds to TRBD2 (5 bases). The V gene's germline CDR1 is SQVTM and CDR2 ANQGSEA. The CDR3 has 13 amino acids. V was clipped by 4 bases and J by 2 bases, with 10 bases between them. As DNA, the CDR3 is TGCAGCGTTGCAGGCGGGCTCACAGATACGCAGTATTTT. Protein product: CSVAGGLTDTQYF.

This clone occurred once. The rearrangement uses TRBV7-7 and TRBJ2-3; a possible D gene is TRBD2 (7 bases). This CDR3 is 14 amino acids long. Germline CDR1 SSHAT, CDR2 FNYEAQ (reference sequence). CDR3 nucleotides: TGTGCTAGCTCACCATTAGGGGGGGCAGATACGCAGTATTTT. It is translated as CASSPLGGADTQYF.

CDR3 sequence: CASSLQGAANEKLFF. In DNA form, the CDR3 reads TGCGCCAGCAGCTTGCAGGGGGCGGCTAATGAAAAACTGTTTTTT. The genes are TRBV5-1 and TRBJ1-4; TRBD1 agrees at 8 bases. Germline lookup yields CDR1 SGHRS and CDR2 YFSETQ. The CDR3 is 15 amino acids. The V gene end was trimmed by 1 base and the J gene end by 3 bases; junction bases not matched to a gene: 2.

V gene TRBV7-2 combines with J gene TRBJ2-1; 7 bases align to TRBD1. Germline V gene data show CDR1 as SGHTA and CDR2 as FQGNSA. Germline trimming cut 5 bases from V and 9 bases from J; bases unmatched to any gene: 4. The CDR3 covers 12 residues. CDR3 sequence: CASSLQGTEQFF. As DNA, the CDR3 is TGTGCCAGCAGCCTACAGGGGACTGAGCAGTTCTTC.

The V and J genes are TRBV5-1 and TRBJ2-1; D might be TRBD1 (6 bases). Germline V gene data show CDR1 as SGHRS and CDR2 as YFSETQ. The CDR3 extends over 13 amino acids. The V gene lost 2 bases and the J gene lost 3 bases, with 6 bases spanning the gap. In DNA, the CDR3 is TGCGCCAGCAGCTTACAGGGCTACAATGAGCAGTTCTTC. Translating it yields CASSLQGYNEQFF.

For this clone: The junction departs from the called germline gene at one end, perhaps through a read error. The CDR3 here is CAWSGISDSPPHF. CDR3 DNA sequence: TGTGCCTGGAGTGGTATCTCAGACTCACCCCCCCACTTT. The chain carries TRBV30 and TRBJ1-6, with D unresolved. The germline gives CDR1 GTSNPN, CDR2 SVGIG (reference sequence). This CDR3 is built from 13 residues.